This TCR beta chain was sequenced for a study of blood T cell repertoires in COVID-19. Authors' methods: From reference gene primer amplification, estimates of nucleated cell counts were derived. Profiled with immunoSEQ multiplex PCR; TCRdb holds only in-frame clones, not every one. The D gene and trimming were derived from the DNA, and the V and J assignments and clone size from that table. The sample records a few hundred thousand clones, roughly 83% being singletons. This CDR3 is built from 14 residues. The germline V gene has CDR1 LNHDA and CDR2 SQIVND (reference sequence). The V gene end was trimmed by 8 bases and the J gene end by 3 bases; junction bases not matched to a gene: 6.

This sequence was found in an elderly man with acute or convalescent COVID-19. The chain carries TRBV19 and TRBJ2-3; 9 positions agree with TRBD1. Source material: peripheral blood. CDR3 region: CASGGQGVTDTQYF. The CDR3 DNA sequence: TGTGCCAGTGGGGGACAGGGTGTTACAGATACGCAGTATTTT.